This T cell receptor (beta chain) derives from a study of technical replicates of blood from several donors. This CDR3 has 15 residues. The V gene's germline CDR1 is SGHDT and CDR2 YYEEEE. V gave up 4 bases and J gave up 7 bases; unmatched junction bases: 3. Produced via immunoSEQ multiplex PCR; TCRdb's table is partial and in-frame only. Of roughly 90,000 clones listed, about 90% are singletons. The TCR originated in a human donor in good health. Sequences were obtained from T cells isolated from PBMCs. This rearrangement joins TRBV5-6 to TRBJ2-1; 15 bases fit TRBD2. The chain's CDR3 is CASSIGTSGGNEQFF. DNA for the CDR3: TGTGCCAGCAGCATCGGGACTAGCGGGGGGAATGAGCAGTTCTTC.